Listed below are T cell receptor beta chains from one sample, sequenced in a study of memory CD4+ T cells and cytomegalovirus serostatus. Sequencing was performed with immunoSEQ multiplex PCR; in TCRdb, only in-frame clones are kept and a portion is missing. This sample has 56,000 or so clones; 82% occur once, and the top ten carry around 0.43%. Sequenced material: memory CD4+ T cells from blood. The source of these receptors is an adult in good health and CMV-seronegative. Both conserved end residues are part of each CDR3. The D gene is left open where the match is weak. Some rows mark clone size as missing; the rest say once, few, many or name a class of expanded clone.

CDR3 DNA: TGTGCCAGCAAGCCCAGTGTAAATGAAAAACTGTTTTTT; CDR3 protein: CASKPSVNEKLFF; clone size: NA; D gene: NA; J gene: TRBJ1-4; V gene: TRBV7-9
CDR3 DNA: TGTGCTAGCAGCCAAACAGGGGGCAGGGAGACCCAGTACTTC; CDR3 protein: CASSQTGGRETQYF; clone size: NA; D gene: TRBD1; J gene: TRBJ2-5; V gene: TRBV7-7
CDR3 DNA: TGTGCCAGCAGTGAAAGAAGGCTAGCGGGGGGACAATCCTACACCGGGGAGCTGTTTTTT; CDR3 protein: CASSERRLAGGQSYTGELFF; clone size: NA; D gene: TRBD2; J gene: TRBJ2-2; V gene: TRBV6-1
CDR3 DNA: TGTGCCAGCAGCTTAGTATTTGGGACAGGATTTTACGAGCAGTACTTC; CDR3 protein: CASSLVFGTGFYEQYF; clone size: NA; D gene: TRBD1; J gene: TRBJ2-7; V gene: TRBV11-2
CDR3 DNA: TGTGCTAGCAGCTCCCTCGGGACAGGGAACACCGGGGAGCTGTTTTTT; CDR3 protein: CASSSLGTGNTGELFF; clone size: NA; D gene: TRBD1; J gene: TRBJ2-2; V gene: TRBV7-7
CDR3 DNA: TGTGCCAGACCGGGCCGGTGGACTGAAGCTTTCTTT; CDR3 protein: CARPGRWTEAFF; clone size: few; D gene: NA; J gene: TRBJ1-1; V gene: TRBV18
CDR3 DNA: TGTGCCAGCAGCGCGAAGGGTCTTGGAAACACCATATATTTT; CDR3 protein: CASSAKGLGNTIYF; clone size: NA; D gene: NA; J gene: TRBJ1-3; V gene: TRBV6-1
CDR3 DNA: TGTGCCAGCGGACAGGAGCACTCTGGGGCCAACGTCCTGACTTTC; CDR3 protein: CASGQEHSGANVLTF; clone size: few; D gene: TRBD1; J gene: TRBJ2-6; V gene: TRBV10-3
CDR3 DNA: TGCGCCAGCAGCCAAGATCGGCCGGGGACAGGAAGCGAAAAACTGTTTTTT; CDR3 protein: CASSQDRPGTGSEKLFF; clone size: NA; D gene: TRBD1; J gene: TRBJ1-4; V gene: TRBV4-3
CDR3 DNA: TGTGCCAGCAGCCGGGGACAGGGCTATGGCTACACCTTC; CDR3 protein: CASSRGQGYGYTF; clone size: NA; D gene: TRBD1; J gene: TRBJ1-2; V gene: TRBV7-2
CDR3 DNA: TGTGCCAGCACCGGACAGCCTAATGAAAAACTGTTTTTT; CDR3 protein: CASTGQPNEKLFF; clone size: NA; D gene: NA; J gene: TRBJ1-4; V gene: TRBV6-6
CDR3 DNA: TGTGCCAGCTCCCGGGACAGAATGTACGAGCAGTACTTC; CDR3 protein: CASSRDRMYEQYF; clone size: NA; D gene: TRBD1; J gene: TRBJ2-7; V gene: TRBV6-5